Sequencing of this T cell receptor (beta chain) was carried out in a study of cytomegalovirus exposure and HLA in healthy donors. Study in general: Assignment to the Caucasian-associated ancestry cluster applied to more than 75% of the 300 to 500 genotyped donors.

The germline V gene encodes CDR1 LNHNV and CDR2 YYDKDF (reference sequence). The junction had 0 bases not matched to a gene; V was cut back by 1 base and J by 3 bases. The CDR3 totals 15 residues. The PCR made use of 60 Vbeta and 13 Jbeta primers. Assay used: immunoSEQ multiplex PCR; TCRdb lists only in-frame clones, some missing. The sample has approximately 88,000 clones, about three quarters seen once. The V gene is TRBV15, the J gene TRBJ2-2; 9 nucleotides agree with TRBD1. The origin of this receptor is a man aged 45-65 years in good health and CMV-seropositive. Sequencing used PBMCs. For the CDR3, the DNA is TGTGCCACCAGCAGAGGGGACAGGGACACCGGGGAGCTGTTTTTT. It yields the protein CATSRGDRDTGELFF. Full variable domain (rest looked up from reference TRBV15 and TRBJ2-2): DAMVIQNPRYQVTQFGKPVTLSCSQTLNHNVMYWYQQKSSQAPKLLFHYYDKDFNNEADTPDNFQSRRPNTSFCFLDIRSPGLGDTAMYLCATSRGDRDTGELFFGEGSRLTVL.